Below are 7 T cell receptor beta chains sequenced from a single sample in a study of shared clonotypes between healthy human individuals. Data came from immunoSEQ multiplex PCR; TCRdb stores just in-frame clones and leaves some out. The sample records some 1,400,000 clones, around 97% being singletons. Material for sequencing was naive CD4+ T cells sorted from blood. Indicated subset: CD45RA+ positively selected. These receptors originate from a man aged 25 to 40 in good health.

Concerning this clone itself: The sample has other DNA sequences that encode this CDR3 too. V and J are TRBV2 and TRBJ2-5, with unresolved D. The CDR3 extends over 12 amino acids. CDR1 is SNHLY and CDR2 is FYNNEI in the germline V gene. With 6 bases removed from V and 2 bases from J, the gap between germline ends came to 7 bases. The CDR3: CASRVSQETQYF. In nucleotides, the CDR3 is TGTGCCAGCAGGGTTTCTCAAGAGACCCAGTACTTC.

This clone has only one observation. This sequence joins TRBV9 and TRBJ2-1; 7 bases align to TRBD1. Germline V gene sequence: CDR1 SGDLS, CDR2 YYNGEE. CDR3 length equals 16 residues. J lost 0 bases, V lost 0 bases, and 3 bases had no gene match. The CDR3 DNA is TGTGCCAGCAGCGTAGATCAGGGGGTCTCCTACAATGAGCAGTTCTTC. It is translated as CASSVDQGVSYNEQFF.

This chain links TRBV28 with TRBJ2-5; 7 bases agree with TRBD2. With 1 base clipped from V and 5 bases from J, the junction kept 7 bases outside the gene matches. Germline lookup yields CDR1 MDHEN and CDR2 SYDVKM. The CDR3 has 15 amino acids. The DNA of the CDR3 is TGTGCCAGCAGTTTATTAGGACTAGGGACGGAGACCCAGTACTTC. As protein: CASSLLGLGTETQYF.

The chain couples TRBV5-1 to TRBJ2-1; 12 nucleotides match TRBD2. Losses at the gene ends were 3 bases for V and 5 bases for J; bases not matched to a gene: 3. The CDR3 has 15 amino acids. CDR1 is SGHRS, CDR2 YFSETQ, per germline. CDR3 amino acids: CASSSLAGGHNEQFF. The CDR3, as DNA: TGCGCCAGCAGCTCACTAGCGGGAGGACACAATGAGCAGTTCTTC.

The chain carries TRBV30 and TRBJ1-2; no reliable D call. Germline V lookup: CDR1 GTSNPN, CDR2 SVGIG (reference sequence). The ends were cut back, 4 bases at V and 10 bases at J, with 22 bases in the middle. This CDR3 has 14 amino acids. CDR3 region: CAWIPMPIGTPYTF. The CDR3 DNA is TGTGCCTGGATCCCAATGCCGATTGGAACTCCCTACACCTTC. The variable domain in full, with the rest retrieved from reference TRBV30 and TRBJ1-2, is SQTIHQWPATLVQPVGSPLSLECTVEGTSNPNLYWYRQAAGRGLQLLFYSVGIGQISSEVPQNLSASRPQDRQFILSSKKLLLSDSGFYLCAWIPMPIGTPYTFGSGTRLTVV.

The CDR3 protein is CAISDRAQPQHF. The CDR3 DNA follows: TGTGCCATCAGTGATCGCGCCCAGCCCCAGCATTTT. V usage is TRBV10-3 and J usage is TRBJ1-5; D unclear. The V and J ends lost 3 bases and 7 bases respectively, with 7 bases between them. Per germline, CDR1 ENHRY and CDR2 SYGVKD. The CDR3 has 12 residues.

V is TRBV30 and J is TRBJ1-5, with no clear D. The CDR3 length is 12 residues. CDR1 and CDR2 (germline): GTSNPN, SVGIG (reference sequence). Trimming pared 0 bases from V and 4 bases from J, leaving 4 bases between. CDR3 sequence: CAWSVSNQPQHF. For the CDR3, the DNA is TGTGCCTGGAGTGTTAGTAATCAGCCCCAGCATTTT.